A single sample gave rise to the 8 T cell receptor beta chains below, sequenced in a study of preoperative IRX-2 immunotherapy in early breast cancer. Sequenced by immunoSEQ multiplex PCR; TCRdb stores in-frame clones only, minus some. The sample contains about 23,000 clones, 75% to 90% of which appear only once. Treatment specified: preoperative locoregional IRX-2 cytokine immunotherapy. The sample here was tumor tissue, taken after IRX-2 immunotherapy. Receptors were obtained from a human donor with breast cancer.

The CDR3 reads CASRTSGTGELFF. The CDR3 DNA reads as TGTGCCAGTAGGACTAGCGGCACCGGGGAGCTGTTTTTT. This chain uses TRBV19 with TRBJ2-2; 9 bases are a match to TRBD2. Germline assignment: CDR1 LNHDA and CDR2 SQIVND (reference sequence). Trimming removed 6 bases from V and 4 bases from J; junction bases left unmatched: 0. This CDR3 is built from 13 residues.

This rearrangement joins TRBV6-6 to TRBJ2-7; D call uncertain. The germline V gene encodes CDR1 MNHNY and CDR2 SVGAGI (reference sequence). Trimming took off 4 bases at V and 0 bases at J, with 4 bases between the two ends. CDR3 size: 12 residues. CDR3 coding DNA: TGTGCCAGCAGTTGGGACTCCTACGAGCAGTACTTC. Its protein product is CASSWDSYEQYF.

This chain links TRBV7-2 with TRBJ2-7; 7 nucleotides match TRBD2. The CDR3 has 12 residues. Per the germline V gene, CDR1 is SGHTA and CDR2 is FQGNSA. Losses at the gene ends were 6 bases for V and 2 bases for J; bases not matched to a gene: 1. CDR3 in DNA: TGTGCCAGCAGGGGGGGGACCTACGAGCAGTACTTC. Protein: CASRGGTYEQYF. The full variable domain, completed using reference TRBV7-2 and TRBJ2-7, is GAGVSQSPSNKVTEKGKDVELRCDPISGHTALYWYRQSLGQGLEFLIYFQGNSAPDKSGLPSDRFSAERTGGSVSTLTIQRTQQEDSAVYLCASRGGTYEQYFGPGTRLTVT.

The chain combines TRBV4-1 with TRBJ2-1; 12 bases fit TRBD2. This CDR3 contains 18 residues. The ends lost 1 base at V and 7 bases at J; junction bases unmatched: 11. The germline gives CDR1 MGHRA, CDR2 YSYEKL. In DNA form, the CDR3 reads TGCGCCAGCAGCCAAGGCGCAGCTAGCGGGAGGGCCCGTAATGAGCAGTTCTTC. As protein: CASSQGAASGRARNEQFF.

The CDR3 region has the DNA TGTGCCAGCAGCCGGGGCGGGCGGGGGGGAGTCGAGGAGACCCAGTACTTC. It encodes CASSRGGRGGVEETQYF. The genes are TRBV5-4 and TRBJ2-5, with 9 bases matching TRBD2. The length of the CDR3 is 17 residues. Germline trimming cut 4 bases from V and 5 bases from J; bases unmatched to any gene: 15. Germline V gene sequence: CDR1 SGHNT, CDR2 YYREEE (reference sequence).

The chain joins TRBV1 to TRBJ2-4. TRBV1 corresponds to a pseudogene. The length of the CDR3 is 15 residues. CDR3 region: CTSSHVGLAKNIQYF. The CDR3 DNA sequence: TGCACCAGCAGCCATGTAGGTCTAGCCAAAAACATTCAGTACTTC.

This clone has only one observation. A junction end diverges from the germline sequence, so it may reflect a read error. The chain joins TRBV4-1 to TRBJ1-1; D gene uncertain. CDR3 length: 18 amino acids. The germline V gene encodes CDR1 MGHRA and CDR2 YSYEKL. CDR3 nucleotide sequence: TGCGCCAGCAGCAAAGAGGATTGGACCCCTAATCGAAACACTGAAGCTTTCTTT. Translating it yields CASSKEDWTPNRNTEAFF.

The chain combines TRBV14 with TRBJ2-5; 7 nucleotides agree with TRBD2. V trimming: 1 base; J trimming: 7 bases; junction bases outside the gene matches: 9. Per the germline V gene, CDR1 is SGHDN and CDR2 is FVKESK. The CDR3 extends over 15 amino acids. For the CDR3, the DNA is TGTGCCAGCAGCCAAGTCCCTAGCGGAGGGTCGACCCAGTACTTC. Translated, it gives CASSQVPSGGSTQYF.